These T cell receptor beta chains were read from a single sample in a study of blood T cells in healthy people across ages. MiXCR, run by TCRdb on the 5' RACE reads, gives a single entry per CDR3 protein. The sample lists under 2,000,000 distinct CDR3 sequences, just under 50% seen once, with 2.1% in the top ten. The specimen was blood. The receptors were sampled from a woman in her 40s in good health. The CDR3 runs from the conserved cysteine through the conserved F or W. The D gene is left open where the match is weak. Clone size is shown for a subset of rows, as once, few, many or a class of expanded clone.

size: NA
V: TRBV18
D: NA
J: TRBJ2-1
CDR3: CASSVTESSYNEQFF
DNA: TGTGCCAGCTCAGTGACGGAAAGCTCCTACAATGAGCAGTTCTTC

size: few
V: TRBV3-1
D: NA
J: TRBJ2-5
CDR3: CASSHMEETQYF
DNA: TGTGCCAGCAGCCATATGGAAGAGACCCAGTACTTC

size: NA
V: TRBV6-1
D: TRBD1
J: TRBJ1-2
CDR3: CASTRRTGNNYDYTF
DNA: TGTGCCAGCACTAGACGGACAGGGAATAACTATGACTACACCTTC

size: NA
V: TRBV4-3
D: NA
J: TRBJ2-6
CDR3: CASSQDGTGQFSGANVLTF
DNA: TGCGCCAGCAGCCAAGATGGAACAGGGCAATTCTCTGGGGCCAACGTCCTGACTTTC

size: NA
V: TRBV7-9
D: NA
J: TRBJ2-7
CDR3: CASSLVWDTAYEQYF
DNA: TGTGCCAGCAGCTTAGTATGGGACACTGCCTACGAGCAGTACTTC

size: many
V: TRBV6-2/TRBV6-3
D: NA
J: TRBJ2-7
CDR3: CASSYSVEQYF
DNA: TGTGCCAGCAGTTACTCGGTGGAGCAGTACTTC

size: few
V: TRBV28
D: TRBD1
J: TRBJ1-4
CDR3: CASGTGNYEKLFF
DNA: TGTGCCAGCGGGACAGGGAATTATGAAAAACTGTTTTTT

size: few
V: TRBV20-1
D: TRBD1
J: TRBJ1-1
CDR3: CSARGGQGGTEAFF
DNA: TGCAGTGCTAGAGGTGGGCAGGGGGGGACTGAAGCTTTCTTT

size: NA
V: TRBV4-2
D: TRBD1
J: TRBJ2-5
CDR3: CASSHETGGVETQYF
DNA: TGTGCCAGCAGCCACGAGACAGGGGGAGTGGAGACCCAGTACTTC

size: NA
V: TRBV20-1
D: NA
J: TRBJ2-1
CDR3: CSARDHNNEQFF
DNA: TGCAGTGCTAGAGATCACAACAATGAGCAGTTCTTC

size: NA
V: TRBV15
D: NA
J: TRBJ2-3
CDR3: CATSRTGEVATQYF
DNA: TGTGCCACCAGCAGAACAGGGGAGGTTGCTACGCAGTATTTT

size: few
V: TRBV20-1
D: NA
J: TRBJ2-5
CDR3: CSARARRANQETQYF
DNA: TGCAGTGCTAGAGCGCGCAGGGCAAACCAAGAGACCCAGTACTTC

size: NA
V: TRBV15
D: NA
J: TRBJ1-1
CDR3: CATSRDWQGNTEAFF
DNA: TGTGCCACCAGCAGAGATTGGCAGGGGAACACTGAAGCTTTCTTT

size: NA
V: TRBV14
D: NA
J: TRBJ1-1
CDR3: CASSQVQVTEAFF
DNA: TGTGCCAGCAGCCAAGTCCAGGTCACTGAAGCTTTCTTT

size: once
V: TRBV20-1
D: NA
J: TRBJ2-3
CDR3: CSARDHQGDTDTQYF
DNA: TGCAGTGCTAGAGATCACCAGGGCGACACAGATACGCAGTATTTT

size: NA
V: TRBV4-3
D: NA
J: TRBJ1-2
CDR3: CASSQDISYGYTF
DNA: TGCGCCAGCAGCCAAGATATCAGCTATGGCTACACCTTC

size: NA
V: TRBV12-3/TRBV12-4
D: NA
J: TRBJ1-2
CDR3: CASRIRGQSYGYTF
DNA: TGTGCCAGCAGAATACGCGGACAATCTTATGGCTACACCTTC

size: NA
V: TRBV7-9
D: NA
J: TRBJ1-2
CDR3: CASSLAKGSDGYTF
DNA: TGTGCCAGCAGCTTAGCGAAGGGTTCGGATGGCTACACCTTC

size: once
V: TRBV2
D: NA
J: TRBJ1-1
CDR3: CASRGEYSGTEAFF
DNA: TGTGCCAGCAGGGGGGAATACTCGGGGACTGAAGCTTTCTTT

size: NA
V: TRBV4-3
D: NA
J: TRBJ2-1
CDR3: CASSEDTRTDNEQFF
DNA: TGCGCCAGCAGCGAGGACACCCGGACTGACAATGAGCAGTTCTTC

size: NA
V: TRBV7-3
D: TRBD2
J: TRBJ2-1
CDR3: CASSAQTSGGANEQFF
DNA: TGTGCCAGCAGCGCGCAGACTAGCGGGGGGGCTAATGAGCAGTTCTTC

size: NA
V: TRBV20-1
D: NA
J: TRBJ2-3
CDR3: CSADEGWRPSSTDTQYF
DNA: TGCAGTGCTGATGAGGGTTGGAGACCATCTAGCACAGATACGCAGTATTTT

size: NA
V: TRBV9
D: NA
J: TRBJ2-3
CDR3: CASSVEGALSTDTQYF
DNA: TGTGCCAGCAGCGTAGAAGGGGCCCTGAGCACAGATACGCAGTATTTT

size: many
V: TRBV20-1
D: NA
J: TRBJ2-5
CDR3: CSASWGGETQYF
DNA: TGCAGTGCTAGCTGGGGCGGAGAGACCCAGTACTTC

size: NA
V: TRBV6-2/TRBV6-3
D: NA
J: TRBJ2-4
CDR3: CASNAGYRNIQYF
DNA: TGTGCCAGCAACGCGGGGTACCGAAACATTCAGTACTTC

size: NA
V: TRBV6-1
D: TRBD1
J: TRBJ1-2
CDR3: CASSPRGAGVDGYTF
DNA: TGTGCCAGCAGCCCCAGGGGGGCAGGGGTTGATGGCTACACCTTC

size: NA
V: TRBV14
D: NA
J: TRBJ2-1
CDR3: CASSQDIGGVNEQFF
DNA: TGTGCCAGCAGCCAAGATATAGGAGGGGTGAATGAGCAGTTCTTC

size: NA
V: TRBV4-2
D: TRBD1
J: TRBJ2-7
CDR3: CASSQDGTGYYEQYF
DNA: TGTGCCAGCAGCCAAGATGGGACAGGGTACTACGAGCAGTACTTC

size: NA
V: TRBV6-2/TRBV6-3
D: TRBD1
J: TRBJ2-5
CDR3: CASSYRGQGGGETQYF
DNA: TGTGCCAGCAGTTACAGGGGACAGGGTGGGGGAGAGACCCAGTACTTC

size: few
V: TRBV29-1
D: NA
J: TRBJ2-2
CDR3: CSVGGTVNTGELFF
DNA: TGCAGCGTTGGGGGGACTGTAAACACCGGGGAGCTGTTTTTT

size: NA
V: TRBV27
D: NA
J: TRBJ2-4
CDR3: CASSPLLGRRNIQYF
DNA: TGTGCCAGCAGTCCCCTCCTGGGACGGAGAAACATTCAGTACTTC

size: NA
V: TRBV7-2
D: NA
J: TRBJ2-1
CDR3: CASSFTGTRDNEQFF
DNA: TGTGCCAGCAGCTTCACCGGGACAAGAGACAATGAGCAGTTCTTC

size: few
V: TRBV6-2/TRBV6-3
D: TRBD2
J: TRBJ2-7
CDR3: CASSNLAAYSYEQYF
DNA: TGTGCCAGCAGCAACCTAGCGGCCTACTCCTACGAGCAGTACTTC

size: few
V: TRBV28
D: TRBD2
J: TRBJ2-1
CDR3: CASDRLAAGYNEQFF
DNA: TGTGCCAGCGACCGACTAGCGGCAGGCTACAATGAGCAGTTCTTC

size: few
V: TRBV27
D: NA
J: TRBJ2-6
CDR3: CASLTNVGAGANVLTF
DNA: TGTGCCTCACTCACAAACGTGGGAGCTGGGGCCAACGTCCTGACTTTC

size: few
V: TRBV12-3/TRBV12-4
D: NA
J: TRBJ1-5
CDR3: CASSPAINQPQHF
DNA: TGTGCCAGCAGTCCGGCGATCAATCAGCCCCAGCATTTT

size: NA
V: TRBV7-9
D: TRBD1
J: TRBJ2-5
CDR3: CASSSRTGERETQYF
DNA: TGTGCCAGCAGCTCCCGGACAGGGGAGAGGGAGACCCAGTACTTC

size: NA
V: TRBV2
D: NA
J: TRBJ1-5
CDR3: CASSGYGSNQPQHF
DNA: TGTGCCAGCAGTGGTTACGGTAGCAATCAGCCCCAGCATTTT

size: few
V: TRBV20-1
D: TRBD1
J: TRBJ2-7
CDR3: CSVTRTGSYEQYF
DNA: TGCAGTGTTACGCGGACAGGTTCCTACGAGCAGTACTTC

size: NA
V: TRBV6-6
D: NA
J: TRBJ2-5
CDR3: CASRQGHKETQYF
DNA: TGTGCCAGCAGACAAGGACATAAGGAGACCCAGTACTTC